Below are 26 T cell receptor beta chains sequenced from a single sample in a study of shared T cell receptors in the human thymus (dated by TCRdb to the early 2020s). Library construction relied on the immunoSEQ multiplex PCR assay. TCRdb stores this immuneACCESS table with in-frame sequences only. Part of the clones is absent; in the studies checked, under half of the shortfall reflects unresolved V genes, and no reason is known for the rest. The sample yields hundreds of thousands of clones; about four fifths were counted once. Jointly, the top ten make up about 0.012% of the sample. This sample was shared with a second study, whose subject was human thymus T cells.

The specimen sequenced was thymocytes. All receptors derive from a boy younger than two with a congenital heart defect. Donor details come from another sample of the same person, matched by shared clones.

The rearrangement uses TRBV5-1 and TRBJ2-7; 8 nucleotides match TRBD2. The CDR3 has 14 amino acids. Unmatched junction bases numbered 3, after V lost 2 bases and J lost 2 bases. Germline V CDR1 and CDR2: SGHRS, YFSETQ. The DNA of the CDR3 is TGCGCCAGCAGCTTTAAGGGACTAGCCTACGAGCAGTACTTC. Translated: CASSFKGLAYEQYF.

The chain recombines TRBV11-3 with TRBJ2-3; 7 bases match TRBD2. The CDR3 covers 15 residues. The V gene's germline CDR1 is SGHNT and CDR2 YENEEA. The V gene end was trimmed by 1 base and the J gene end by 3 bases; junction bases not matched to a gene: 4. The CDR3 nucleotides are TGTGCCAGCAGCTTAGGCGGGAGCGAGACAGATACGCAGTATTTT. Residues: CASSLGGSETDTQYF.

This clone occurred a few times. The chain combines TRBV14 with TRBJ1-6; 7 bases line up with TRBD1. CDR3 length: 16 residues. J lost 5 bases, V lost 4 bases, and 8 bases had no gene match. Germline CDR1 and CDR2: SGHDN and FVKESK. CDR3 region: CASSRISDRDNSPLHF. The CDR3 DNA sequence: TGTGCCAGCAGCCGAATTTCCGACAGGGATAATTCACCCCTCCACTTT.

The J gene is TRBJ2-7, the V gene TRBV7-9; unclear D gene. This CDR3 comprises 12 residues. The V end was cut by 5 bases, the J end by 8 bases, with 13 bases between. Germline-derived CDR1 and CDR2 are SEHNR and FQNEAQ (reference sequence). The CDR3 nucleotides are TGTGCCAGCAGCCCCCTGGTTGAGAAGCAGTACTTC. Residues: CASSPLVEKQYF.

This rearrangement joins TRBV28 to TRBJ2-7; 9 bases line up with TRBD2. Germline V gene sequence: CDR1 MDHEN, CDR2 SYDVKM. With 5 bases clipped from V and 3 bases from J, the junction kept 23 bases outside the gene matches. The CDR3 spans 20 residues. Written as DNA, the CDR3 is TGTGCCAGCAGTGCCCTAGGCGGGAGGGGACCTACTACTGGCCTCTACGAGCAGTACTTC. Protein sequence: CASSALGGRGPTTGLYEQYF.

The chain uses TRBV28 and TRBJ1-1; 8 positions match TRBD1. The CDR3 runs to 13 residues. CDR1 MDHEN and CDR2 SYDVKM come from the germline V gene. V trimming: 8 bases; J trimming: 3 bases; junction bases outside the gene matches: 5. In DNA, the CDR3 is TGTGCCAGCCAGGACAGGGCGGACACTGAAGCTTTCTTT. It codes for CASQDRADTEAFF.

J is TRBJ2-3 and V is TRBV4-2, with 13 bases lining up with TRBD2. The CDR3 spans 17 residues. V was clipped by 1 base and J by 4 bases; unmatched bases: 5. From germline, CDR1 is LGHNA and CDR2 YNFKEQ. CDR3 bases: TGTGCCAGCAGCCAAGGGACTAGCGGGAGATGGGCAGATACGCAGTATTTT. Its translation: CASSQGTSGRWADTQYF.

J is TRBJ1-6 and V is TRBV5-6; a weak D match, TRBD1 (6 bases). Germline assignment: CDR1 SGHDT and CDR2 YYEEEE. CDR3 length: 15 residues. V was shortened by 2 bases and J by 6 bases, with 12 bases between the two germline ends. The CDR3 DNA reads TGTGCCAGCAGCTTAGGGACACGACCTAATTCACCCCTCCACTTT. This codes for CASSLGTRPNSPLHF.

This sequence joins TRBV7-9 and TRBJ2-5; no reliable D call. Germline CDR1 SEHNR, CDR2 FQNEAQ (reference sequence). V lost 4 bases and J lost 2, with 2 bases in between. This CDR3 comprises 11 residues. CDR3 in amino acids: CASSSQETQYF. The CDR3 DNA reads TGTGCCAGCAGCTCTCAAGAGACCCAGTACTTC.

The chain uses TRBV15 and TRBJ2-6, with a tentative D call TRBD2 (8 bases). V was clipped by 4 bases and J by 0 bases, with 22 bases between them. Germline CDR1 reads LNHNV; CDR2 reads YYDKDF (reference sequence). The CDR3 runs to 20 residues. The CDR3 protein is CATSTIGKTGTSSGANVLTF. The DNA for the CDR3 is TGTGCCACCAGCACTATCGGGAAGACAGGGACTAGCTCTGGGGCCAACGTCCTGACTTTC.

Only a few counts were recorded for this clone. This chain links TRBV5-4 with TRBJ2-3; 8 nucleotides align to TRBD2. Germline CDR1 is SGHNT and CDR2 is YYREEE (reference sequence). The ends lost 0 bases at V and 7 bases at J; junction bases unmatched: 7. CDR3 size: 15 residues. This CDR3 is CASSLVSGSWNTQYF. The CDR3 bases are TGTGCCAGCAGCTTGGTGAGCGGGAGTTGGAATACGCAGTATTTT.

In its sample, this clone was seen a few times. The chain recombines TRBV19 with TRBJ1-5; 7 bases agree with TRBD1. CDR3 size: 17 residues. Trimming removed 4 bases from V and 0 bases from J; junction bases left unmatched: 9. The V gene's germline CDR1 is LNHDA and CDR2 SQIVND (reference sequence). The DNA for the CDR3 is TGTGCCAGTAGTAGCCGCCCTAGGGGGCCTAGCAATCAGCCCCAGCATTTT. Protein sequence: CASSSRPRGPSNQPQHF. Full variable domain (outside the CDR3, taken from reference TRBV19 and TRBJ1-5): DGGITQSPKYLFRKEGQNVTLSCEQNLNHDAMYWYRQDPGQGLRLIYYSQIVNDFQKGDIAEGYSVSREKKESFPLTVTSAQKNPTAFYLCASSSRPRGPSNQPQHFGDGTRLSIL.

The chain recombines TRBV29-1 with TRBJ1-2, with D possibly matching TRBD1 (5 bases). Germline CDR1 is SQVTM and CDR2 is ANQGSEA. Trimming took 2 bases from V and 3 from J, leaving 19 bases between them. This CDR3 contains 16 residues. CDR3 DNA: TGCAGCGTTGAAACCGAGAAACAGGAGCCTTACTATGGCTACACCTTC. Translated: CSVETEKQEPYYGYTF.

This clone was detected a few times. This chain joins TRBV9 and TRBJ2-1; TRBD2 aligns across 9 bases. V dropped 0 bases and J dropped 4; count of bases not matched to a gene: 2. The CDR3 extends over 15 amino acids. Germline V CDR1 and CDR2: SGDLS, YYNGEE. The CDR3 DNA follows: TGTGCCAGCAGCGTAGCTAGCGGGAAATACAATGAGCAGTTCTTC. This translates into CASSVASGKYNEQFF.

The V call is TRBV7-6, the J call TRBJ2-1; TRBD2 matches 12 bases. V was clipped by 5 bases and J by 5 bases; unmatched bases: 16. The CDR3 loop spans 19 amino acids. CDR1 and CDR2 (germline): SGHVS, FNYEAQ. The CDR3 sequence: CASSPWEGTSGLKDNEQFF. The CDR3 region has the DNA TGTGCCAGCAGCCCATGGGAGGGGACTAGCGGGCTAAAAGACAATGAGCAGTTCTTC.

The chain is built from TRBV5-1 and TRBJ2-3; TRBD2 agrees at 10 bases. With 4 bases clipped from V and 0 bases from J, the junction kept 5 bases outside the gene matches. Germline V CDR1 and CDR2: SGHRS, YFSETQ. The CDR3 extends over 16 amino acids. CDR3 nucleotide sequence: TGCGCCAGCAGCCTGGGACTAGCGCTGAGCACAGATACGCAGTATTTT. Translating gives CASSLGLALSTDTQYF.

This clone showed up just a few times. The chain joins TRBV29-1 to TRBJ2-3, with 7 bases aligning to TRBD1. The CDR3 is 12 amino acids. The germline V gene encodes CDR1 SQVTM and CDR2 ANQGSEA. Trimming removed 4 bases from V and 4 bases from J; junction bases left unmatched: 2. CDR3 sequence reads: CSVATGPDTQYF. As DNA, the CDR3 is TGCAGCGTTGCGACAGGGCCAGATACGCAGTATTTT.

This CDR3 reads CASSYSRTAISYGYTF. The CDR3 coding sequence is TGTGCCAGCAGTTACTCGAGGACAGCGATCTCCTATGGCTACACCTTC. The chain combines TRBV6-5 with TRBJ1-2, with D possibly matching TRBD1 (6 bases). Trimming shortened V by 0 bases and J by 4 bases, and 15 bases separated the two germline ends. This CDR3 is 16 amino acids long. Germline V gene lookup returns CDR1 MNHEY and CDR2 SVGAGI.

This clone was counted once. The rearrangement joins TRBV6-1 to TRBJ1-2; D might be TRBD1 (5 bases). CDR3 length: 15 residues. The V gene's germline CDR1 is MNHNS and CDR2 SASEGT. V lost 1 base and J 3 bases, leaving 12 bases between the germline ends. The CDR3 nucleotides are TGTGCCAGCAGTGAAGTTGCGGGGCGCGACTATGGCTACACCTTC. It specifies CASSEVAGRDYGYTF.

This chain uses TRBV18 with TRBJ2-7, with D possibly matching TRBD1 (5 bases). V was pared by 3 bases and J by 0 bases, with 12 bases between. The CDR3 loop spans 15 amino acids. Germline-derived CDR1 and CDR2 are KGHSH and LQKENI. The CDR3 sequence is CASSPYPTASYEQYF. The CDR3 DNA sequence: TGTGCCAGCTCACCTTACCCGACAGCCTCCTACGAGCAGTACTTC.

The gene calls are TRBV27 and TRBJ2-7; TRBD1 matches at 9 bases. There are 13 residues in the CDR3. Germline V gene lookup returns CDR1 MNHEY and CDR2 SMNVEV (reference sequence). V shed 6 bases, J shed 2 bases, and the junction held 2 bases outside the gene matches. The CDR3 sequence is CASSRQGAYEQYF. DNA for the CDR3: TGTGCCAGCAGCCGACAGGGGGCCTACGAGCAGTACTTC.

The count of this clone is one. The rearrangement joins TRBV27 to TRBJ1-5; no firm D call. The CDR3 loop spans 16 amino acids. Germline CDR1 reads MNHEY; CDR2 reads SMNVEV (reference sequence). Trimming cost V 7 bases and J 0 bases, with 16 bases left between them. The CDR3 bases are TGTGCCAGCACCCTCGGGGAAAATGATAGCAATCAGCCCCAGCATTTT. Protein sequence: CASTLGENDSNQPQHF.

The table lists this clone with a count of one. The chain uses TRBV5-1 and TRBJ2-2; 10 bases align to TRBD1. Germline CDR1 SGHRS, CDR2 YFSETQ. V lost 3 bases and J lost 1; bases outside the gene matches: 12. The CDR3 sequence is 19 residues long. For the CDR3, the DNA is TGCGCCAGCAGCTACGAGGACAGGGGGGGGTACTTGAACACCGGGGAGCTGTTTTTT. This translates into CASSYEDRGGYLNTGELFF. Combining the CDR3 with reference TRBV5-1 and TRBJ2-2 gives the whole variable domain KAGVTQTPRYLIKTRGQQVTLSCSPISGHRSVSWYQQTPGQGLQFLFEYFSETQRNKGNFPGRFSGRQFSNSRSEMNVSTLELGDSALYLCASSYEDRGGYLNTGELFFGEGSRLTVL.

The table lists this clone with a count of one. The V gene is TRBV5-4, the J gene TRBJ2-7, with TRBD2 matching over 7 bases. Trimming removed 0 bases from V and 5 bases from J; junction bases left unmatched: 8. CDR3 length: 15 amino acids. Looked up from germline, CDR1 is SGHNT and CDR2 is YYREEE (reference sequence). DNA for the CDR3: TGTGCCAGCAGCTTGGGGGCGCGGGAGAATGACGAGCAGTACTTC. The encoded protein is CASSLGARENDEQYF. The variable domain in full, with the rest retrieved from reference TRBV5-4 and TRBJ2-7, is ETGVTQSPTHLIKTRGQQVTLRCSSQSGHNTVSWYQQALGQGPQFIFQYYREEENGRGNFPPRFSGLQFPNYSSELNVNALELDDSALYLCASSLGARENDEQYFGPGTRLTVT.

This clone was counted between two and nine times. The V gene is TRBV2, the J gene TRBJ1-2; D perhaps matches TRBD1 (5 bases). CDR1 and CDR2 (germline): SNHLY, FYNNEI. V lost 4 bases to trimming and J lost 8 bases, with 11 bases between them. The CDR3 is 12 residues long. The CDR3 coding sequence is TGTGCCAGCAGTGGCAGGGCTTGGGGCTACACCTTC. Translating it yields CASSGRAWGYTF. Drawing the rest from reference TRBV2 and TRBJ1-2, the complete variable domain is EPEVTQTPSHQVTQMGQEVILRCVPISNHLYFYWYRQILGQKVEFLVSFYNNEISEKSEIFDDQFSVERPDGSNFTLKIRSTKLEDSAMYFCASSGRAWGYTFGSGTRLTVV.

A few counts support this clone. The J gene is TRBJ2-5, the V gene TRBV25-1; 9 nucleotides match TRBD1. Germline values: CDR1 MGHDK, CDR2 SYGVNS. V dropped 8 bases and J dropped 5; count of bases not matched to a gene: 6. The CDR3 length is 13 residues. CDR3 sequence: CASGTGGGETQYF. CDR3 DNA: TGTGCCAGCGGTACAGGGGGCGGGGAGACCCAGTACTTC.